This TCR beta chain was found in a study of sequential checkpoint blockade in melanoma. The table came from immunoSEQ multiplex PCR; TCRdb's copy has only in-frame clones and leaves some out. The sample lists 35,000 to 40,000 clones; roughly 32% were seen once. The study's findings and limits: Mutational load did not correlate with tumor T-cell fraction or clonality.

Described treatment: randomized to nivolumab then ipilimumab (arm A) or the reverse (arm B). Regarding this clone: Its target is unknown.

This clonotype originated in a human donor with melanoma. The sample here was tumor tissue (inferred from file names), taken from a patient given nivolumab and ipilimumab in sequence.

CDR3: CASSISPGEGQPQHF. The CDR3 coding sequence is TGTGCCAGTAGTATAAGCCCCGGGGAGGGGCAGCCCCAGCATTTT. The V gene is TRBV19, the J gene TRBJ1-5; tentative D call: TRBD1 (5 bases). Germline V CDR1 and CDR2: LNHDA, SQIVND (reference sequence). This CDR3 comprises 15 residues. The V and J ends lost 2 bases and 7 bases respectively, with 15 bases between them. Based on the CDR3 plus reference TRBV19 and TRBJ1-5, the full variable domain is DGGITQSPKYLFRKEGQNVTLSCEQNLNHDAMYWYRQDPGQGLRLIYYSQIVNDFQKGDIAEGYSVSREKKESFPLTVTSAQKNPTAFYLCASSISPGEGQPQHFGDGTRLSIL.